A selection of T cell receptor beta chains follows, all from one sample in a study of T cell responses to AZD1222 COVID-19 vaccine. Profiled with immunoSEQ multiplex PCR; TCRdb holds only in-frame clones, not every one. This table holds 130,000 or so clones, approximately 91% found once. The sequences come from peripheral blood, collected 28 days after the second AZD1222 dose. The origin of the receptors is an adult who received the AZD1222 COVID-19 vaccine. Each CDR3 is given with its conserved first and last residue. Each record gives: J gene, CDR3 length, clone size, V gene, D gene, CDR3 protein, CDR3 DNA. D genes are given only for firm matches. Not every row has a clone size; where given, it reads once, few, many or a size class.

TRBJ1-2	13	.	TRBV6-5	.	CASSYGGIAGYTF	TGTGCCAGCAGTTACGGGGGTATTGCTGGCTACACCTTC
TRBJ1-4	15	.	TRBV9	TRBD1	CASSVDRGPDEKLFF	TGTGCCAGCAGCGTAGACAGGGGGCCGGATGAAAAACTGTTTTTT
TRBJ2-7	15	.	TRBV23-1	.	CASSLWGRVTYEQYF	TGCGCCAGCAGTCTTTGGGGCAGGGTAACCTACGAGCAGTACTTC
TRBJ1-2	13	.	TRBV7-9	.	CASSLGVGGGYTF	TGTGCCAGCAGCTTAGGGGTCGGAGGGGGCTACACCTTC
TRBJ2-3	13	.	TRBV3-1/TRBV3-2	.	CASSQDLEDTQYF	TGTGCCAGCAGCCAAGATTTAGAAGATACGCAGTATTTT
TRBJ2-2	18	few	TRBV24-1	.	CATSDPPRGRLNTGELFF	TGTGCCACCAGTGATCCCCCCAGGGGTCGACTGAACACCGGGGAGCTGTTTTTT
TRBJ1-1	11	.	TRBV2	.	CASRYSGLAFF	TGTGCCAGCAGATATTCAGGGCTAGCTTTCTTT
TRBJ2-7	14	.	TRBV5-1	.	CASSLGRGSYEQYF	TGCGCCAGCAGCTTGGGTCGCGGCTCCTACGAGCAGTACTTC
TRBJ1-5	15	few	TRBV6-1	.	CASSEAEQGYQPQHF	TGTGCCAGCAGTGAAGCGGAGCAGGGATACCAGCCCCAGCATTTT
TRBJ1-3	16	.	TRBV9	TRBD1	CASSAPGQGNRNTIYF	TGTGCCAGCAGCGCACCGGGACAGGGGAATAGAAACACCATATATTTT
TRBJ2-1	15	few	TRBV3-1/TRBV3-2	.	CASSQDSSSYNEQFF	TGTGCCAGCAGCCAAGACTCGAGCTCCTACAATGAGCAGTTCTTC
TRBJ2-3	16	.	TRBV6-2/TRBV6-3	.	CASSYSGPSSVGTQYF	TGTGCCAGCAGTTACTCTGGACCGAGTAGTGTTGGTACGCAGTATTTT
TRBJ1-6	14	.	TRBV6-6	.	CASRGPGTNSPLHF	TGTGCCAGCAGGGGACCAGGGACGAATTCACCCCTCCACTTT
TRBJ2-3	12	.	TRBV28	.	CASSLHGHTQYF	TGTGCCAGCAGTTTACACGGACATACGCAGTATTTT
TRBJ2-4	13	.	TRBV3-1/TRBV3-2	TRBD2	CASSRRELNIQYF	TGTGCCAGCAGCCGGCGGGAGTTAAACATTCAGTACTTC
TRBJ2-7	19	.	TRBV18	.	CASSPVIRTHRDASYEQYF	TGTGCCAGCTCTCCCGTTATTCGGACACACCGGGATGCCTCCTACGAGCAGTACTTC
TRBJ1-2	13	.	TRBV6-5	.	CASSPSKGYGYTF	TGTGCCAGCAGCCCCTCCAAGGGCTATGGCTACACCTTC
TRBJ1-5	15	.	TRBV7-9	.	CASSLGGVGNQPQHF	TGTGCCAGCAGCTTAGGAGGGGTGGGCAATCAGCCCCAGCATTTT
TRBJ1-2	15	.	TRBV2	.	CASIQGMGGPYGYTF	TGTGCCAGCATCCAGGGGATGGGGGGCCCCTATGGCTACACCTTC
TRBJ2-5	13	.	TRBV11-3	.	CASSLGVRETQYF	TGTGCCAGCAGCTTGGGGGTGCGAGAGACCCAGTACTTC
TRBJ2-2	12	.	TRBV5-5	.	CASSGFTGELFF	TGTGCCAGCAGCGGGTTCACCGGGGAGCTGTTTTTT
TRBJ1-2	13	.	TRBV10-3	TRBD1	CANQKQGDYGYTF	TGTGCCAACCAAAAACAGGGGGACTATGGCTACACCTTC
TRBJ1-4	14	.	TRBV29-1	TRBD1	CSVCRDRAAEKLFF	TGCAGCGTTTGCAGAGACAGGGCGGCTGAAAAACTGTTTTTT
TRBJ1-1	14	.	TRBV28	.	CASRLGHANTEAFF	TGTGCCAGCAGATTGGGACACGCGAACACTGAAGCTTTCTTT
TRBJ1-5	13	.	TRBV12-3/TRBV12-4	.	CASLRAGGQPQHF	TGTGCCAGCCTTCGCGCCGGGGGTCAGCCCCAGCATTTT
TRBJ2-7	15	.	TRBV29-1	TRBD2	CSVELGTSGSYEQYF	TGCAGCGTTGAGTTAGGGACTAGCGGGTCCTACGAGCAGTACTTC
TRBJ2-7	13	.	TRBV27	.	CASSKQGTYEQYF	TGTGCCAGCAGCAAACAGGGAACCTACGAGCAGTACTTC
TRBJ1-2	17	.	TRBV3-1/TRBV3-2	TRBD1	CASSQKGQGARGYGYTF	TGTGCCAGCAGCCAAAAGGGACAGGGGGCTAGGGGCTATGGCTACACCTTC
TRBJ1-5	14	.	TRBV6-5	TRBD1	CASSPTGIGQPQHF	TGTGCCAGCAGCCCGACAGGGATCGGTCAGCCCCAGCATTTT
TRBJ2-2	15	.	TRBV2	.	CATKGRTLNTGELFF	TGTGCCACCAAAGGCCGGACATTAAACACCGGGGAGCTGTTTTTT
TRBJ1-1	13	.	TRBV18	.	CASLRTGLEGAFF	TGTGCCAGCTTACGGACGGGTTTAGAGGGAGCTTTCTTT
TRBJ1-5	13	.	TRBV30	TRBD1	CAWNPDREGPQHF	TGTGCCTGGAACCCGGACAGGGAAGGGCCCCAGCATTTT
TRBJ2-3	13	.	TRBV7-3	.	CASSLGRSDTQYF	TGTGCCAGCAGCTTAGGGAGATCAGATACGCAGTATTTT
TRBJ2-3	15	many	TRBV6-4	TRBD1	CASSDGTGGADTQYF	TGTGCCAGCAGTGACGGGACAGGGGGCGCAGATACGCAGTATTTT
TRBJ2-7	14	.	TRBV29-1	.	CSVVSTGLHYEQYF	TGCAGCGTTGTGAGTACAGGACTTCACTACGAGCAGTACTTC
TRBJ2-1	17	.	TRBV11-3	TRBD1	CASSSVYRDRGYNEQFF	TGTGCCAGCAGCTCCGTTTACCGGGACAGGGGCTACAATGAGCAGTTCTTC
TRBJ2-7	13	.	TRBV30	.	CAWSVGNSYEQYF	TGTGCCTGGAGTGTAGGGAATTCCTACGAGCAGTACTTC
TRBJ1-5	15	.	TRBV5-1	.	CASSLATGGNQPQHF	TGCGCCAGCAGCTTGGCGACAGGTGGCAATCAGCCCCAGCATTTT
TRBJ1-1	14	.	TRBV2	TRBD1	CASRGTDMNTEAFF	TGTGCCAGCAGGGGGACAGATATGAACACTGAAGCTTTCTTT
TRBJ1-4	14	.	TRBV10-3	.	CAISDSGPNEKLFF	TGTGCCATCAGTGACTCAGGGCCTAATGAAAAACTGTTTTTT
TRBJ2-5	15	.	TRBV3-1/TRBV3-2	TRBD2	CASSQGLAEKGTQYF	TGTGCCAGCAGCCAAGGACTAGCGGAGAAGGGGACCCAGTACTTC
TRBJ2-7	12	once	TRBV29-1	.	CSVTGNSYEQYF	TGCAGCGTTACAGGGAACTCCTACGAGCAGTACTTC
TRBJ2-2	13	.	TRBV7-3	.	CASSLAAAGELFF	TGTGCCAGCAGCTTAGCTGCAGCTGGGGAGCTGTTTTTT
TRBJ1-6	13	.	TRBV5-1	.	CASSFGAQSPLHF	TGCGCCAGCAGCTTTGGAGCCCAATCACCCCTCCACTTT
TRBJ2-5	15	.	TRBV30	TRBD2	CAWSTGTSGQETQYF	TGTGCCTGGAGTACCGGGACTAGCGGTCAAGAGACCCAGTACTTC
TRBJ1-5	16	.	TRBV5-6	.	CASSYGTSQMYQPQHF	TGTGCCAGCAGCTATGGGACTAGCCAAATGTATCAGCCCCAGCATTTT
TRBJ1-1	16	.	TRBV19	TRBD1	CASSSLEGQVGLEAFF	TGTGCCAGTAGCAGCCTGGAGGGACAGGTGGGTCTCGAAGCTTTCTTT
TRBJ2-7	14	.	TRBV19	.	CASSMGVLSYEQYF	TGTGCCAGTAGTATGGGGGTACTCTCCTACGAGCAGTACTTC
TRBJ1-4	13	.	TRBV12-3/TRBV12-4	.	CASSLAGPEKLFF	TGTGCCAGCAGTTTGGCAGGCCCTGAAAAACTGTTTTTT
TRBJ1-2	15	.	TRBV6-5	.	CASSYGYRDSYGYTF	TGTGCCAGCAGTTACGGCTACAGGGATAGCTATGGCTACACCTTC
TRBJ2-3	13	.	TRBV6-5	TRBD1	CASRQGATDTQYF	TGTGCCAGCAGACAGGGGGCCACAGATACGCAGTATTTT
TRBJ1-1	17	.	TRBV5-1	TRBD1	CASSLDGTGGENTEAFF	TGCGCCAGCAGCTTGGACGGGACAGGGGGCGAGAACACTGAAGCTTTCTTT
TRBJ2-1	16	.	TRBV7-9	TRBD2	CASSSSLVAGELEQFF	TGTGCCAGCAGCTCGTCCCTTGTAGCGGGAGAGCTTGAGCAGTTCTTC
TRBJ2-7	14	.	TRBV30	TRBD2	CAWSVTSGMDEQYF	TGTGCCTGGAGTGTAACTAGCGGGATGGACGAGCAGTACTTC
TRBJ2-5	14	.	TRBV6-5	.	CASSTGWGQETQYF	TGTGCCAGCAGCACAGGGTGGGGCCAAGAGACCCAGTACTTC